This T cell receptor beta chain was identified in a study of circulating and synovial CD4+ cells in juvenile arthritis. Comment on this clone: Its specificity is not known.

Study findings and constraints: Circulating pathogenic-like and bulk T cells looked alike by Vbeta family usage. Bulk blood CD4 repertoires were more diverse than these. Deeper sequencing increased measured overlap with synovial clonotypes.

The repertoire was sequenced with immunoSEQ multiplex PCR; TCRdb's copy has only in-frame clones and lacks some. The repertoire has about 33,000 clones, roughly 96% of them found once; the top ten carry around 0.7%. Donors were patients with active juvenile idiopathic arthritis. The source of this sequence is a human donor with juvenile idiopathic arthritis. Sequencing used CD4+ T cells from blood.

CDR3 sequence (DNA): TGTGCCAGTAGCTTAGGGGGTGGCACAGATACGCAGTATTTT. It translates to CASSLGGGTDTQYF. The chain is built from TRBV19 and TRBJ2-3; TRBD1 might be the D (6 bases). Per the germline V gene, CDR1 is LNHDA and CDR2 is SQIVND (reference sequence). The CDR3 spans 14 residues. The V end was cut by 6 bases, the J end by 1 base, with 11 bases between.